These T cell receptor beta chains were read from a single sample in a study of blood T cell repertoires in COVID-19. Sequencing was performed with immunoSEQ multiplex PCR; in TCRdb, only in-frame clones are kept and a portion is missing. The sample has 110,000 to 150,000 clones, around 80% seen once; the top ten hold less than 2.5%. Sequencing input: peripheral blood. All receptors derive from a woman aged 60-75 years with acute or convalescent COVID-19. CDR3s include the opening cysteine and the closing phenylalanine or tryptophan. A D gene is named only where the DNA matches it firmly. Where a row states a size, it is once, few, many or the class of an expanded clone; other rows omit it.

j_gene,v_gene,d_gene,abundance,CDR3nt,CDR3aa
TRBJ1-6,TRBV2,TRBD1,few,TGTGCCAGCAACCGGGACAGGGGGGTCGGTTCACCCCTCCACTTT,CASNRDRGVGSPLHF
TRBJ2-5,TRBV7-9,NA,NA,TGTGCCAGCCAGGGACAAGAGACCCAGTACTTC,CASQGQETQYF
TRBJ2-3,TRBV10-2,NA,NA,TGCGCCAGCAGACCTAGCTCAAGTGCCACAGATACGCAGTATTTT,CASRPSSSATDTQYF
TRBJ2-7,TRBV7-6,NA,NA,TGTGCCAGCAGCTCCCTGGTGGGGGGAACCTACGAGCAGTACTTC,CASSSLVGGTYEQYF
TRBJ2-7,TRBV28,NA,NA,TGTGCCAGCGGACACCAGGGTTTTCGGTCAGTCGAGCAGTACTTC,CASGHQGFRSVEQYF
TRBJ2-7,TRBV28,TRBD2,NA,TGTGCCAGCAGGCCCGCGGCGGGAGGCTCCTACGAGCAGTACTTC,CASRPAAGGSYEQYF
TRBJ2-2,TRBV28,TRBD1,once,TGTGCCAGCAGGTTGGGGACAGGTTTGGGCGGGATCAACACCGGGGAGCTGTTTTTT,CASRLGTGLGGINTGELFF
TRBJ1-1,TRBV27,NA,few,TGTGCCAGCAGTACTAGGTTAGGGTGGACGGTTAGAACTGAAGCTTTCTTT,CASSTRLGWTVRTEAFF
TRBJ2-3,TRBV9,NA,NA,TGTGCCAGCAGCGAGGTGCTAGCGAGCACAGATACGCAGTATTTT,CASSEVLASTDTQYF
TRBJ1-2,TRBV20-1,NA,few,TGCAGTGCTAGTTCAGGTGGCCCCCATGGCTACACCTTC,CSASSGGPHGYTF
TRBJ2-1,TRBV19,TRBD2,NA,TGTGCCAGTAGTATAGGGACTAGCGGGGCGCTACTCGCCAATGAGCAGTTCTTC,CASSIGTSGALLANEQFF
TRBJ1-1,TRBV6-1,NA,NA,TGTGCCAGCAGTGAAGCGGGCCGGCTGTTGGCTGAAGCTTTCTTT,CASSEAGRLLAEAFF
TRBJ1-5,TRBV30,NA,NA,TGTGCCTGGAGTGTAGGAGGGCAGCCCCAGCATTTT,CAWSVGGQPQHF
TRBJ1-4,TRBV10-3,NA,NA,TGTGCCATCAGTGAGTCGGCAGGGCAAACTAATGAAAAACTGTTTTTT,CAISESAGQTNEKLFF
TRBJ2-1,TRBV19,NA,once,TGTGCCAGTAGTGGGTTCCAGGGAAATGAGCAGTTCTTC,CASSGFQGNEQFF
TRBJ2-2,TRBV14,TRBD1,few,TGTGCCAGCAGCCCGGGACAGGGATTCCCCGGGGAGCTGTTTTTT,CASSPGQGFPGELFF
TRBJ2-1,TRBV6-1,TRBD2,few,TGTGCCAGCAGTGAAGTAGCGGGAGGCCCGGGCAATGAGCAGTTCTTC,CASSEVAGGPGNEQFF
TRBJ2-7,TRBV5-6,NA,few,TGTGCCAGCAGCTTGGCCCTCCAGATCCAGCGCAACGAGCAGTACTTC,CASSLALQIQRNEQYF
TRBJ2-7,TRBV7-8,NA,NA,TGTGCCAGCAGCACCACCGCCAGGGGCAACGAGCAGTACTTC,CASSTTARGNEQYF
TRBJ2-3,TRBV30,TRBD2,NA,TGTGCCTGGAGAGCTAGCGGGAGGGTCACAGATACGCAGTATTTT,CAWRASGRVTDTQYF
TRBJ2-1,TRBV2,TRBD2,NA,TGTGCCAGCAGCCCCGGGACTAGCGGGACCAATGAGCAGTTCTTC,CASSPGTSGTNEQFF
TRBJ2-7,TRBV18,TRBD1,few,TGTGCCAGCTCCCGGGGACAGGGAGGGAGCGAGCAGTACTTC,CASSRGQGGSEQYF
TRBJ2-7,TRBV19,TRBD2,NA,TGTGCCAGTAGTTCTAGCGGGAAACCTTACGAGCAGTACTTC,CASSSSGKPYEQYF
TRBJ2-6,TRBV7-3,TRBD2,NA,TGTGCCAGCAGCTTAAGCGGGGGATTCGGGGCCAACGTCCTGACTTTC,CASSLSGGFGANVLTF
TRBJ2-4,TRBV6-1,TRBD2,NA,TGTGCCAGCAGTGAAGGGCTCCCGGGACTAGCGGGTAAACGGTCCAAAAACATTCAGTACTTC,CASSEGLPGLAGKRSKNIQYF
TRBJ1-2,TRBV30,NA,few,TGTGCCTGGAAGGAGTACGGATATGGCTACACCTTC,CAWKEYGYGYTF
TRBJ2-1,TRBV11-2,TRBD2,NA,TGTGCCAGCAGCCCGGGCTGGACTAGCGGGAAGAATGAGCAGTTCTTC,CASSPGWTSGKNEQFF
TRBJ1-1,TRBV5-1,TRBD1,NA,TGCGCCAGCGGGACAGGGGGCCATCAAAGGCCTGAAGCTTTCTTT,CASGTGGHQRPEAFF
TRBJ1-2,TRBV18,TRBD1,NA,TGTGCCAGCTCACTGGGGACAGAGGATGGCTACACCTTC,CASSLGTEDGYTF
TRBJ2-7,TRBV19,NA,NA,TGTGCCAGTAGTCCGTTAGGGGCTTCCTACGAGCAGTACTTC,CASSPLGASYEQYF
TRBJ2-3,TRBV7-9,NA,once,TGTGCCAGCAGCTTACTCAGCACAGATACGCAGTATTTT,CASSLLSTDTQYF
TRBJ2-1,TRBV7-7,NA,NA,TGTGCCAGCAGCACGGGAAAGAACAATGAGCAGTTCTTC,CASSTGKNNEQFF
TRBJ2-7,TRBV27,NA,few,TGTGCCAGCATGAGGGTAGGGGGATACGAGCAGTACTTC,CASMRVGGYEQYF
TRBJ2-3,TRBV15,NA,NA,TGTGCCACCAGCAGCGGTACGCAGTATTTT,CATSSGTQYF
TRBJ2-4,TRBV4-1,TRBD1,NA,TGCGCCAGCAGCCCCCTCCCGGGACAGGGCGTCAAAAACATTCAGTACTTC,CASSPLPGQGVKNIQYF
TRBJ2-3,TRBV6-5,NA,NA,TGTGCCAGCAGCTCAAGCGGGCTGACATCAAATACGCAGTATTTT,CASSSSGLTSNTQYF
TRBJ2-1,TRBV11-1,NA,NA,TGTGCCAGCAGCACTCGACAGGTCTCGAATGAGCAGTTCTTC,CASSTRQVSNEQFF
TRBJ2-7,TRBV6-5,TRBD1,NA,TGTGCCAGCAGACCGACAGGGAACAACGAGCAGTACTTC,CASRPTGNNEQYF
TRBJ2-7,TRBV12-3/TRBV12-4,NA,NA,TGTGCCAGCAGTTTGGGACCGGGACAGTACTTC,CASSLGPGQYF
TRBJ2-5,TRBV7-2,TRBD1,NA,TGTGCCAGCAGCTCGACAGGGGTCCAAGAGACCCAGTACTTC,CASSSTGVQETQYF
TRBJ1-6,TRBV6-1,NA,few,TGTGCCAGCAGTGAAATCAATAGGAGGGCCGGACGGAGGATTATAATGGGTTCACCCCTCCACTTT,CASSEINRRAGRRIIMGSPLHF
TRBJ2-7,TRBV27,NA,NA,TGTGCCAGCAGTTTATTGGGGAACAGGAACGAGCAGTACTTC,CASSLLGNRNEQYF
TRBJ1-4,TRBV10-1,TRBD1,NA,TGCGCCAGGCCGACAGGGCGAAATGAAAAACTGTTTTTT,CARPTGRNEKLFF
TRBJ2-5,TRBV3-1/TRBV3-2,TRBD1,NA,TGTGCCAGCAAGGGACAGGGGTTAATGAAGACCCAGTACTTC,CASKGQGLMKTQYF
TRBJ2-2,TRBV11-2,NA,NA,TGTGCCAGCAGCTTTGGGAGCACCGGGGAGCTGTTTTTT,CASSFGSTGELFF
TRBJ1-2,TRBV7-2,NA,NA,TGTGCCAGCAGCTTAGACTCGTTTGGCTACACCTTC,CASSLDSFGYTF
TRBJ2-5,TRBV18,TRBD2,NA,TGTGCCAGCTCACCCGGGACTAGCGTGTCCCAGTACTTC,CASSPGTSVSQYF
TRBJ1-1,TRBV7-8,TRBD1,once,TGTGCCAGCAGCTTATCGGGTAGCAGGACAGGGGGCACTGAAGCTTTCTTT,CASSLSGSRTGGTEAFF
TRBJ1-2,TRBV7-9,NA,NA,TGTGCCAGCAGGCCCGGGACTTATGGCTACACCTTC,CASRPGTYGYTF
TRBJ1-5,TRBV28,NA,NA,TGTGCCAGCTCTTCGGTTCAGCCCCAGCATTTT,CASSSVQPQHF
TRBJ2-7,TRBV7-9,NA,NA,TGTGCCAGCAGCTTCTTAACCTACGAGCAGTACTTC,CASSFLTYEQYF
TRBJ2-5,TRBV6-2/TRBV6-3,NA,few,TGTGCCAGCAGTTACTCAGTTAGCGGAGCTGATATCATTGGGACCCAGTACTTC,CASSYSVSGADIIGTQYF
TRBJ2-7,TRBV19,NA,NA,TGTGCCAGTAGTATCGGGGTGGGTAAGTACGAGCAGTACTTC,CASSIGVGKYEQYF
TRBJ1-2,TRBV10-3,TRBD1,NA,TGTGCCATCAGTGACTACGGACAGGACTACTATGGCTACACCTTC,CAISDYGQDYYGYTF
TRBJ2-1,TRBV9,TRBD2,NA,TGTGCCAGCAGCTTTGGACTAGCGGGATTCGTTGGGGAGCAGTTCTTC,CASSFGLAGFVGEQFF
TRBJ2-3,TRBV12-3/TRBV12-4,NA,NA,TGTGCCAGCAATCCTACGGGTGATACGCAGTATTTT,CASNPTGDTQYF
TRBJ2-7,TRBV11-2,NA,NA,TGTGCCAGCAGCGTTTATACGGGGAGGCAGTACTTC,CASSVYTGRQYF
TRBJ2-3,TRBV20-1,NA,NA,TGCAGTGCTAATGGGGGGGCGACGCAGTATTTT,CSANGGATQYF
TRBJ2-1,TRBV6-5,TRBD1,once,TGTGCCAGCAGTACCGGGACAGAGAGGGGGCAGTTCTTC,CASSTGTERGQFF
TRBJ1-2,TRBV5-6,NA,NA,TGTGCCAGCAGCTGTTGGGCCGCGACGGATTGCTATGGCTACACCTTC,CASSCWAATDCYGYTF